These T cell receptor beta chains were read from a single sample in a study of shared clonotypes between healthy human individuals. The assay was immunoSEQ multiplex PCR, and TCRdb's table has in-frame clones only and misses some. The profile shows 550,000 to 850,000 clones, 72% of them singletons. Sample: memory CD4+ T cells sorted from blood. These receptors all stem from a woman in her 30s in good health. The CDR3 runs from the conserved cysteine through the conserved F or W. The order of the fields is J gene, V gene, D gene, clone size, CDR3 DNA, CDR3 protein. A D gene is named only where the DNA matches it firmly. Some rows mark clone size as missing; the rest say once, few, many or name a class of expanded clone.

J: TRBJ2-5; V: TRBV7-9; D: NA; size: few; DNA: TGTGCCAGCAGCTTAGTAGGGACTTGGAACCAAGAGACCCAGTACTTC; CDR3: CASSLVGTWNQETQYF
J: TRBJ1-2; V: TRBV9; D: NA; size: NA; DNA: TGTGCCAGCAGCGTAGGTTCGAAGCTCGACTATGGCTACACCTTC; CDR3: CASSVGSKLDYGYTF
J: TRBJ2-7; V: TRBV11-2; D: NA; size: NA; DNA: TGTGCCAGCAGCTTAGTTCCTAGTGCAGGGACCTCCTACGAGCAGTACTTC; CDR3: CASSLVPSAGTSYEQYF
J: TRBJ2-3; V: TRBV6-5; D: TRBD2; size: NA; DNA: TGTGCCAGCAGTTACTCGCGGACTAGCGAACCAGATACGCAGTATTTT; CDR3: CASSYSRTSEPDTQYF
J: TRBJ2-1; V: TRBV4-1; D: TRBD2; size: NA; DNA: TGCGCCAGCAGCTACGCGGGGGGATACAATGAGCAGTTCTTC; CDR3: CASSYAGGYNEQFF
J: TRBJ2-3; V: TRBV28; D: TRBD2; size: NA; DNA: TGTGCCAGCACCAGTACAGGCGGGAGTAGAATAGATACGCAGTATTTT; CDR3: CASTSTGGSRIDTQYF
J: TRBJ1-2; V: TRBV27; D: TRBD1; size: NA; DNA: TGTGCCAGCAGTTTGGTAACAGGGGCTGGCTACACCTTC; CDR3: CASSLVTGAGYTF
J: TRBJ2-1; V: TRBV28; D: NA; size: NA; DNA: TGTGCCAGCAGTTTTGGCGGGCGTGAGCAGTTCTTC; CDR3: CASSFGGREQFF
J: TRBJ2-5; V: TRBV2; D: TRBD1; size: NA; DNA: TGTGCCAGCAGGAGGTGGGGGACAGGTCAAGAGACCCAGTACTTC; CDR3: CASRRWGTGQETQYF
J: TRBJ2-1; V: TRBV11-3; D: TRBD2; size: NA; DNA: TGTGCCAGCAGCACCGCGGGGGGCAATGAGCAGTTCTTC; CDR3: CASSTAGGNEQFF
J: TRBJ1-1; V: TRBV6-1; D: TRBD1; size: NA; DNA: TGTGCCAGCAATGCAGGGGGCGGGGACACTTTCTTT; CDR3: CASNAGGGDTFF
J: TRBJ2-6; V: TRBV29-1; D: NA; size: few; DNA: TGCAGCGCCCGACAGGACTACTCTGGGGCCAACGTCCTGACTTTC; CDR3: CSARQDYSGANVLTF
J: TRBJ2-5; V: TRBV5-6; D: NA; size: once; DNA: TGTGCCAGCAGCTTCATGCGGGGGCCAGGGGTAGGAGAGACCCAGTACTTC; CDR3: CASSFMRGPGVGETQYF
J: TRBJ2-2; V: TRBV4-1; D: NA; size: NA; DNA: TGCGCCAGCAGACAAGGGTCCGCAAACACCGGGGAGCTGTTTTTT; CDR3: CASRQGSANTGELFF
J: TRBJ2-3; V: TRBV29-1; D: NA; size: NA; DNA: TGCAGCGTTGAGATTGACTCGGTCACAGATACGCAGTATTTT; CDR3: CSVEIDSVTDTQYF
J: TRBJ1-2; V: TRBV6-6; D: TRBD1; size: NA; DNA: TGTGCCAGCAGCCGGGACAGCAACCTTAACTATGGCTACACCTTC; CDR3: CASSRDSNLNYGYTF
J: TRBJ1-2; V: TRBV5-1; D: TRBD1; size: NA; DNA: TGCGCCAGCAGCTTATTCAGGACAGGGAGGGATGGCTACACCTTC; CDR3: CASSLFRTGRDGYTF
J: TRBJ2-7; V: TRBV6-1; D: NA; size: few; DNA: TGTGCCAGCACCCCTAGCAGCTCCTACGAGCAGTACTTC; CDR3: CASTPSSSYEQYF
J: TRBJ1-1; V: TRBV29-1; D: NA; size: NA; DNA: TGCAGCGACGAAACCTCAGGGATGAACACTGAAGCTTTCTTT; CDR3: CSDETSGMNTEAFF
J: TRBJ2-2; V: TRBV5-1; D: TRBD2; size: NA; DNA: TGCGCCAGCAGCCGCCAGACTAGCGGGAGCCCCGGGGAGCTGTTTTTT; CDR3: CASSRQTSGSPGELFF
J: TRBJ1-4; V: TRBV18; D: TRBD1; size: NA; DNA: TGTGCCAGCTCGCCGGGACAGGGGGTTGAAAAACTGTTTTTT; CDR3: CASSPGQGVEKLFF
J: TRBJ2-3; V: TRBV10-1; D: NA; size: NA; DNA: TGCGCCAGCAGTCCTGGGGACTCCCGCACAGATACGCAGTATTTT; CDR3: CASSPGDSRTDTQYF
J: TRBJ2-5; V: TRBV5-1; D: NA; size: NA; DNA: TGCGCCAGCAGCTGGGGCCAGGGCCCCCAAGAGACCCAGTACTTC; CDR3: CASSWGQGPQETQYF
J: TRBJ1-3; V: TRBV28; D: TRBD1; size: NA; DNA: TGTGCCAGCAGCCTGACAGGGGAGGGAAACACCATATATTTT; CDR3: CASSLTGEGNTIYF
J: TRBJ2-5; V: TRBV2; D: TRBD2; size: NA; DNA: TGTGCCAGCAGTGGGACTAGCGGGTACCAAGAGACCCAGTACTTC; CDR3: CASSGTSGYQETQYF
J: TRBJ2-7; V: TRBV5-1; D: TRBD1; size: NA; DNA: TGCGCCAGCGCACCCCGGACATCCAGGGGGCGGGAGCAGTACTTC; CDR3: CASAPRTSRGREQYF
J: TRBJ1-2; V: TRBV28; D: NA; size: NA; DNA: TGTGCCACCTTTAATGGGGGTGCAGTAGGAGGCTACACCTTC; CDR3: CATFNGGAVGGYTF
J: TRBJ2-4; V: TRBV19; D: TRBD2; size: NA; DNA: TGTGCCAGTAGTATGCGGGAGGGCCGTAGCAAAAACATTCAGTACTTC; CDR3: CASSMREGRSKNIQYF
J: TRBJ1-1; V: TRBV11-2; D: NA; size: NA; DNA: TGTGCCAGCAGCCTAAACCAGGGGAACACTGAAGCTTTCTTT; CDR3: CASSLNQGNTEAFF
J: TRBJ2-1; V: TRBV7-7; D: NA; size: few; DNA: TGTGCCAGCAGCCCACCTGTTCAAGCGCAGATCCGCTACAATGAGCAGTTCTTC; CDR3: CASSPPVQAQIRYNEQFF
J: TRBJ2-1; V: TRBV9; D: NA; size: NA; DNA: TGTGCCAGCAGCGTAGGACCAGGCTCCTACAATGAGCAGTTCTTC; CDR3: CASSVGPGSYNEQFF
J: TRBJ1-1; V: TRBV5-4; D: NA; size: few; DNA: TGTGCCAGCAGCTTGGACAGGAACACTGAAGCTTTCTTT; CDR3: CASSLDRNTEAFF
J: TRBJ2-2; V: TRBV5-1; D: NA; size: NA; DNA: TGCGCCAGCAGCTTGGATAACTACCCAGGGGAGCTGTTTTTT; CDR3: CASSLDNYPGELFF
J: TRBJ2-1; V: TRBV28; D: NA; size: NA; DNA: TGTGCCAGCAGTCCGGTAAGCTCCTACAATGAGCAGTTCTTC; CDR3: CASSPVSSYNEQFF
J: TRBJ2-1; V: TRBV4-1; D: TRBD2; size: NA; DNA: TGCGCCAGCAGCCCCGGATGGACTAGCGGGAGTCCCAATGAGCAGTTCTTC; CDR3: CASSPGWTSGSPNEQFF
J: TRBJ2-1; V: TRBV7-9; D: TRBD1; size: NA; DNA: TGTGCCAGCAGCCCTAGACAGGGTCTAGGCAATGAGCAGTTCTTC; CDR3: CASSPRQGLGNEQFF
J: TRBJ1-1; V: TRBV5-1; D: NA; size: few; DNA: TGCGCCAGCAGCTTGGGCGACCGGAACACTGAAGCTTTCTTT; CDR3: CASSLGDRNTEAFF
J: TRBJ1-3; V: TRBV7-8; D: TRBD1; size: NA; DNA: TGTGCCAGCAGCAACAACAGGGGGGGACTTGGTACTGGAAACACCATATATTTT; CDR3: CASSNNRGGLGTGNTIYF
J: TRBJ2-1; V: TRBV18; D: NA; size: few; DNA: TGTGCCAGCTCACCGGTGGCCGTGAGGGGCAATGAGCAGTTCTTC; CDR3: CASSPVAVRGNEQFF
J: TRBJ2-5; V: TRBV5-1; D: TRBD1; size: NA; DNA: TGCGCCAGCAGCTACGGACAGGGGAACACCCAGTACTTC; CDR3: CASSYGQGNTQYF
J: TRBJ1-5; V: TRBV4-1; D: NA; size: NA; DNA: TGCGCCAGCAGCCAAGATTTTGACGCCAGATATCAGCCCCAGCATTTT; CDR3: CASSQDFDARYQPQHF
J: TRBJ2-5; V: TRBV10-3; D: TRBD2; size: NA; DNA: TGTGCCATCAGTCTAGCGGGAGAGACCCAGTACTTC; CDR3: CAISLAGETQYF